Below are 15 T cell receptor beta chains sequenced from a single sample in a study of blood T cell repertoires in COVID-19. Profiling relied on immunoSEQ multiplex PCR, and the TCRdb table lists in-frame clones only, not all of them. The data contain roughly 250,000 clones, approximately 91% of them singletons. Sequencing was done on a sample of PBMCs or T cells enriched from blood (not recorded which). The receptors come from a woman between 40 and 55 years old with acute COVID-19.

CDR3 sequence: CATVTSGTANTEAFF. Here the CDR3 DNA reads TGTGCCACCGTGACCTCCGGGACAGCGAACACTGAAGCTTTCTTT. The V call is TRBV27, the J call TRBJ1-1; 7 bases align to TRBD1. Germline V CDR1 and CDR2: MNHEY, SMNVEV (reference sequence). This CDR3 spans 15 amino acids. J was trimmed by 1 base and V by 10 bases; bases with no gene match: 12.

The V and J genes are TRBV10-3 and TRBJ1-2, with 8 positions matching TRBD1. The germline gives CDR1 ENHRY, CDR2 SYGVKD. The trim removed 0 bases at V and 2 bases at J, leaving 2 bases unmatched. This CDR3 spans 15 amino acids. CDR3 sequence: CAISESDRENYGYTF. CDR3 nucleotides: TGTGCCATCAGTGAGTCGGACAGGGAGAACTATGGCTACACCTTC.

This clone occurred a few times. J is TRBJ2-7 and V is TRBV5-4; D perhaps matches TRBD2 (5 bases). The CDR3 is 14 amino acids. Germline lookup yields CDR1 SGHNT and CDR2 YYREEE (reference sequence). V lost 1 base and J lost 2, with 10 bases in between. The CDR3 region is CASSLSSSAYEQYF. DNA for the CDR3: TGTGCCAGCAGCTTGTCTAGCAGCGCCTACGAGCAGTACTTC.

The chain uses TRBV6-4 and TRBJ2-1; no reliable D call. Germline V lookup: CDR1 MRHNA, CDR2 SNTAGT. Trimming took 5 bases from V and 10 from J, leaving 15 bases between them. The CDR3 spans 13 residues. DNA for the CDR3: TGTGCCAGCAGTTCCCCCGGGTCTCGGGAGCAGTTCTTC. Encoded protein: CASSSPGSREQFF.

This clone was seen only once. The chain recombines TRBV9 with TRBJ2-4; TRBD1 might be the D (6 bases). V gave up 4 bases and J gave up 1 base, with 18 bases separating them. The CDR3 extends over 17 amino acids. Germline CDR1 reads SGDLS; CDR2 reads YYNGEE. The CDR3 here is CASSPAQGRSAKNIQYF. In nucleotides, the CDR3 is TGTGCCAGCAGCCCCGCGCAGGGGCGATCGGCCAAAAACATTCAGTACTTC.

V and J are TRBV19 and TRBJ2-3; D is ambiguous. V was pared by 10 bases and J by 2 bases, with 19 bases between. This CDR3 has 15 amino acids. Per germline, CDR1 LNHDA and CDR2 SQIVND (reference sequence). In nucleotides, the CDR3 is TGTGCCACCTCGTTTAGCCGGCAATACACAGATACGCAGTATTTT. Amino acid sequence: CATSFSRQYTDTQYF.

This sequence joins TRBV20-1 and TRBJ1-3, with no clear D. Germline-derived CDR1 and CDR2 are DFQATT and SNEGSKA (reference sequence). There are 13 residues in the CDR3. The V and J ends lost 3 bases and 3 bases respectively, with 9 bases between them. The CDR3: CSASGGYGNTIYF. The CDR3 bases are TGCAGTGCTAGTGGCGGATATGGAAACACCATATATTTT.

The V call is TRBV29-1, the J call TRBJ2-1, with 9 bases that match TRBD2. The CDR3 contains 14 residues. With 1 base clipped from V and 8 bases from J, the junction kept 6 bases outside the gene matches. CDR1 and CDR2 from the germline V gene are SQVTM and ANQGSEA. CDR3 amino acids: CSVEGLLAGHEQFF. The CDR3 nucleotides read TGCAGCGTTGAAGGTCTCCTAGCGGGACATGAGCAGTTCTTC.

The V and J genes are TRBV5-1 and TRBJ1-5; 10 bases are shared with TRBD1. CDR3 length: 14 residues. CDR1 and CDR2 (germline): SGHRS, YFSETQ. Trimming took 4 bases from V and 2 from J; bases not matched to a gene: 0. CDR3 region: CASSDRGRNQPQHF. In DNA form, the CDR3 reads TGCGCCAGCAGCGACAGGGGGCGCAATCAGCCCCAGCATTTT.

V gene TRBV7-2 combines with J gene TRBJ2-3; D is perhaps TRBD1 (5 bases). This CDR3 is 14 amino acids long. V was cut by 1 base and J by 0 bases, with 5 bases left in between. Germline V gives CDR1 SGHTA, CDR2 FQGNSA. This CDR3 reads CASSLEGSTDTQYF. Here the CDR3 DNA reads TGTGCCAGCAGCTTAGAGGGGAGCACAGATACGCAGTATTTT.

The chain links TRBV3-1 (or the pseudogene TRBV3-2) to TRBJ2-6; D not resolved. The CDR3 runs to 16 residues. Germline V gene lookup returns CDR1 LGHDT and CDR2 YNNKEL (reference sequence). V was clipped by 0 bases and J by 4 bases, with 10 bases between them. This chain's CDR3 is CASSQDIRSGANVLTF. DNA of the CDR3: TGTGCCAGCAGCCAAGATATAAGAAGCGGGGCCAACGTCCTGACTTTC.

This chain links TRBV5-6 with TRBJ2-3, with 12 positions matching TRBD1. Germline CDR1 SGHDT, CDR2 YYEEEE. V shed 4 bases and J 2 bases; nucleotides not matched to a gene: 2. The length of the CDR3 is 15 residues. The CDR3: CASSRDRGLTDTQYF. CDR3 nucleotides: TGTGCCAGCAGCCGGGACAGGGGGCTCACAGATACGCAGTATTTT.

The V call is TRBV9, the J call TRBJ2-1, with 8 bases matching TRBD2. Germline trimming cut 4 bases from V and 12 bases from J; bases unmatched to any gene: 9. The CDR3 covers 13 residues. CDR1 SGDLS and CDR2 YYNGEE come from the germline V gene. The CDR3 DNA reads TGTGCCAGCAGCTCTCGTAGCGGGGTCGGGCAGTTCTTC. This gives the protein CASSSRSGVGQFF.

The chain couples TRBV19 to TRBJ2-4; D is unclear. Germline-derived CDR1 and CDR2 are LNHDA and SQIVND (reference sequence). This CDR3 region has 12 residues. Trimming shortened V by 6 bases and J by 4 bases, and 7 bases separated the two germline ends. In nucleotides, the CDR3 is TGTGCCAGTAGCGGTCCGAAAAACATTCAGTACTTC. It yields the protein CASSGPKNIQYF. The full variable domain, rest sourced from reference TRBV19 and TRBJ2-4, is DGGITQSPKYLFRKEGQNVTLSCEQNLNHDAMYWYRQDPGQGLRLIYYSQIVNDFQKGDIAEGYSVSREKKESFPLTVTSAQKNPTAFYLCASSGPKNIQYFGAGTRLSVL.

The gene calls are TRBV7-2 and TRBJ2-3, with D tentatively TRBD2 (5 bases). The CDR3 has 14 amino acids. V was pared by 5 bases and J by 6 bases, with 15 bases between. Looked up from germline, CDR1 is SGHTA and CDR2 is FQGNSA. The CDR3 spells CASSLSSAPDTQYF. The CDR3 DNA reads TGTGCCAGCAGCCTCAGTAGCGCTCCCGATACGCAGTATTTT.